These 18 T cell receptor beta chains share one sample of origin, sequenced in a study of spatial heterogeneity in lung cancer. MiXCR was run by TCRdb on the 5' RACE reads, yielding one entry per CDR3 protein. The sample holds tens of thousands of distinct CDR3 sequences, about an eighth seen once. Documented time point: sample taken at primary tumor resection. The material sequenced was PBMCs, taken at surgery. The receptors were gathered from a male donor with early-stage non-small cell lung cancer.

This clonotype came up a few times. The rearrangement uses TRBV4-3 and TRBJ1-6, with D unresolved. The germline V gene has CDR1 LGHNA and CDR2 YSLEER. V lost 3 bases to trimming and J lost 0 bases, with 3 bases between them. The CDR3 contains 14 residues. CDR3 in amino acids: CASSQVSYNSPLHF. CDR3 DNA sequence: TGCGCCAGCAGCCAGGTCTCCTATAATTCACCCCTCCACTTT.

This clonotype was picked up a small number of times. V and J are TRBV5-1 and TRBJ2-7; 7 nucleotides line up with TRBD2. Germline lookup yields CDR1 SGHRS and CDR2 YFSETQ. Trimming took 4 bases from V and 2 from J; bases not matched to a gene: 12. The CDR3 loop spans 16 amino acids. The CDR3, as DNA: TGCGCCAGCAGCGAGGCAACTAGCGCGGGTACCTACGAGCAGTACTTC. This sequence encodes CASSEATSAGTYEQYF.

The CDR3 protein is CASSSRDRGYGYTF. In nucleotides, the CDR3 is TGTGCCAGCAGCAGCCGGGACCGTGGCTATGGCTACACCTTC. The V gene is TRBV7-8, the J gene TRBJ1-2; tentative D call: TRBD1 (5 bases). The germline V and J ends were trimmed by 5 bases and 4 bases, with 14 bases remaining between them. Germline V gene sequence: CDR1 SGHVS, CDR2 FQNEAQ. This CDR3 is 14 amino acids long.

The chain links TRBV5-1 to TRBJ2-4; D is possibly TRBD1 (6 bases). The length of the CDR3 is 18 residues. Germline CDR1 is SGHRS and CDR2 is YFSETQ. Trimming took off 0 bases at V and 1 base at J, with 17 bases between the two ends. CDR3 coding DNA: TGCGCCAGCAGCTTGGACGACGGACAGCCTAGGGCCAAAAACATTCAGTACTTC. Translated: CASSLDDGQPRAKNIQYF.

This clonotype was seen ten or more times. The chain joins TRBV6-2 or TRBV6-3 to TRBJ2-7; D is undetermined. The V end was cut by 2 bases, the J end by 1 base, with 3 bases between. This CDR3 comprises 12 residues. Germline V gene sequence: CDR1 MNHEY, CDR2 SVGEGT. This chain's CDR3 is CASSYVSYEQYF. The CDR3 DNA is TGTGCCAGCAGTTACGTGTCCTACGAGCAGTACTTC.

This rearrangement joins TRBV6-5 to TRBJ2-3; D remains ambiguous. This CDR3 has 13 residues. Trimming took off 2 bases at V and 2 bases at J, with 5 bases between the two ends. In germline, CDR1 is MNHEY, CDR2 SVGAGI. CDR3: CASSYGFTDTQYF. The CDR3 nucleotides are TGTGCCAGCAGTTACGGGTTCACAGATACGCAGTATTTT.

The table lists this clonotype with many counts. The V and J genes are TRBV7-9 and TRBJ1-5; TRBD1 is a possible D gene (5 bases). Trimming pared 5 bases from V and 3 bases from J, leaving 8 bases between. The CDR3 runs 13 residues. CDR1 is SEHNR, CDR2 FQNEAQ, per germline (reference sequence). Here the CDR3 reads CASSLDTNQPQHF. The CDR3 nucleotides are TGTGCCAGCAGCCTGGACACCAATCAGCCCCAGCATTTT. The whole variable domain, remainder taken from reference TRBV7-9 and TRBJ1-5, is DTGVSQNPRHKITKRGQNVTFRCDPISEHNRLYWYRQTLGQGPEFLTYFQNEAQLEKSRLLSDRFSAERPKGSFSTLEIQRTEQGDSAMYLCASSLDTNQPQHFGDGTRLSIL.

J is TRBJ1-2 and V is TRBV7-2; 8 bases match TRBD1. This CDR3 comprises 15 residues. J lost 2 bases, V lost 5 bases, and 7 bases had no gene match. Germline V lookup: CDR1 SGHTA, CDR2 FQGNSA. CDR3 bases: TGTGCCAGCAGCCCCTGGACAGGGCCCAACTATGGCTACACCTTC. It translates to CASSPWTGPNYGYTF.

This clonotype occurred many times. CDR3 amino acids: CASSQVWGRVTEAFF. Here the CDR3 DNA reads TGCGCCAGCAGCCAAGTGTGGGGCAGGGTCACTGAAGCTTTCTTT. The V and J genes are TRBV4-1 and TRBJ1-1; D possibly corresponds to TRBD1 (5 bases). This CDR3 spans 15 amino acids. The V and J ends lost 1 base and 4 bases respectively, with 13 bases between them. In germline, CDR1 is MGHRA, CDR2 YSYEKL.

The CDR3 DNA sequence: TGTGCCAGCAGCCAAGATTCAGGTGCTCCTAACTATGGCTACACCTTC. It specifies CASSQDSGAPNYGYTF. The chain uses TRBV3-1 and TRBJ1-2; no definite D call. V was pared by 0 bases and J by 0 bases, with 11 bases between. The CDR3 has 16 residues. In germline, CDR1 is LGHDT, CDR2 YNNKEL (reference sequence).

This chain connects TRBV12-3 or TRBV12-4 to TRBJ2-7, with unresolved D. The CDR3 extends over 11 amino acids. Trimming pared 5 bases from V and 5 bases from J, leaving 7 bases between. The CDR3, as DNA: TGTGCCAGCAGTCTCCTTAACGAGCAGTACTTC. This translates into CASSLLNEQYF.

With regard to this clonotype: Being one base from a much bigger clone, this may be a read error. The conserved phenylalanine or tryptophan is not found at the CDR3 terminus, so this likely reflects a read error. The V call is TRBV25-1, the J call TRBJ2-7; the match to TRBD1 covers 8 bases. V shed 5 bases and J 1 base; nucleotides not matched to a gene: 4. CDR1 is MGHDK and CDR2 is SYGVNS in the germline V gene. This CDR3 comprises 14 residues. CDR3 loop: CASSRTGTSYEQYS. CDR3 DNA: TGTGCCAGCAGTAGGACAGGGACTTCCTACGAGCAGTACTCC.

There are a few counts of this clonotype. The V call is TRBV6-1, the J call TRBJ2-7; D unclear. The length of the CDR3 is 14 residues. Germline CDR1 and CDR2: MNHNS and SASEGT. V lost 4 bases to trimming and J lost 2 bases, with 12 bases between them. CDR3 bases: TGTGCCAGCAGTGGGTCATTAACACCCTACGAGCAGTACTTC. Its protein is CASSGSLTPYEQYF.

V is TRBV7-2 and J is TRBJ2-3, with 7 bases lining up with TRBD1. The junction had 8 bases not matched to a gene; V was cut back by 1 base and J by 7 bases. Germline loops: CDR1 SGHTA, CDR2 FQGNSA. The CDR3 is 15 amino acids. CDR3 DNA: TGTGCCAGCAGCTTAGTCAGGGGGTCTGCAAATACGCAGTATTTT. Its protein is CASSLVRGSANTQYF.

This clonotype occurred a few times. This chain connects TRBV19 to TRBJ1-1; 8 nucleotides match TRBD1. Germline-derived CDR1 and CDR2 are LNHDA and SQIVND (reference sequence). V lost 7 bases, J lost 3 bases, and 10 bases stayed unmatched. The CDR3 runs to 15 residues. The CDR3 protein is CASTRTGSWDTEAFF. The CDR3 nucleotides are TGTGCCAGTACCCGGACAGGGAGTTGGGACACTGAAGCTTTCTTT.

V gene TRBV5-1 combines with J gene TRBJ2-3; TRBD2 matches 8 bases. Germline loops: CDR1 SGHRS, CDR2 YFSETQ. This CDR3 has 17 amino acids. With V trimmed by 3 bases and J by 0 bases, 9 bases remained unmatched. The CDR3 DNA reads TGCGCCAGCAGCTCAGTGGCGGGAGGCCCTAGCACAGATACGCAGTATTTT. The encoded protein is CASSSVAGGPSTDTQYF.

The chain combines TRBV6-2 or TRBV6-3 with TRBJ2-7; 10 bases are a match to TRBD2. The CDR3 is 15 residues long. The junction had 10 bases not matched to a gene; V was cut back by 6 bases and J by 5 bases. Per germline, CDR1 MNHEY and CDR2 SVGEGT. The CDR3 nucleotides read TGTGCCAGCAGCCGCCAGCGGGAGGGCCTCCACGAGCAGTACTTC. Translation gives CASSRQREGLHEQYF.

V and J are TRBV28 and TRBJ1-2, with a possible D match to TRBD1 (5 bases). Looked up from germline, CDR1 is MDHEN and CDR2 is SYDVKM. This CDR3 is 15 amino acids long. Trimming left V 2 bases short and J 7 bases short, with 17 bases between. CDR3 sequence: CASSLLAGSSRGYTF. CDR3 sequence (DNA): TGTGCCAGCAGTTTACTTGCAGGGTCCTCTCGTGGCTACACCTTC.